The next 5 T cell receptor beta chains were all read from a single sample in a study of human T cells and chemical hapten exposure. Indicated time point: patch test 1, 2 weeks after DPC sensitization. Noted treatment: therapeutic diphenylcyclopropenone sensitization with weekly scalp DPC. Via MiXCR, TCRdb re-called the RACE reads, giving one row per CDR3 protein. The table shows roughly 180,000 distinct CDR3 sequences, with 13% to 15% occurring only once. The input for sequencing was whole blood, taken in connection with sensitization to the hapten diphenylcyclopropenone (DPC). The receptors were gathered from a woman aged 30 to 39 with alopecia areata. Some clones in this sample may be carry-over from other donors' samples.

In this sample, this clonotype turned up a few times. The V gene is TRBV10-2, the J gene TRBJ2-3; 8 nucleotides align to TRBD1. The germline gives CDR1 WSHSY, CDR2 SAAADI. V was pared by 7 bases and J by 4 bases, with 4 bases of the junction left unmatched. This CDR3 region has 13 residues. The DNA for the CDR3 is TGCGCCAGCACCCCACAGGGGGCAGATACGCAGTATTTT. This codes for CASTPQGADTQYF.

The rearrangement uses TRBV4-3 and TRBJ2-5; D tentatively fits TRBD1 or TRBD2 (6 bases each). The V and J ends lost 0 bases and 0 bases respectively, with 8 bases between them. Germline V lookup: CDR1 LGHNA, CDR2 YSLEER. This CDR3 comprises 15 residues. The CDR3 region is CASSQERGDQETQYF. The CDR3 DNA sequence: TGCGCCAGCAGCCAAGAGAGGGGGGACCAAGAGACCCAGTACTTC.

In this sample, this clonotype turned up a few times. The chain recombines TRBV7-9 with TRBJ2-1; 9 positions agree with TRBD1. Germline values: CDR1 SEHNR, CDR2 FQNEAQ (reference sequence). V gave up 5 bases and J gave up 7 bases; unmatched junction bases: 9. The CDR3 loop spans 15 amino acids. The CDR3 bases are TGTGCCAGCAGCACTACCGGGACAGGGCGTAATGAGCAGTTCTTC. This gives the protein CASSTTGTGRNEQFF.

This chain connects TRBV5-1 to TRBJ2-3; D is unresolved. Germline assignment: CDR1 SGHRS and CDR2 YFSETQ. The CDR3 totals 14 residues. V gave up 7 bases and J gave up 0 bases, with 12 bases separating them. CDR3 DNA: TGCGCCAGCGGAGAGATCCCTAGCACAGATACGCAGTATTTT. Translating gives CASGEIPSTDTQYF.

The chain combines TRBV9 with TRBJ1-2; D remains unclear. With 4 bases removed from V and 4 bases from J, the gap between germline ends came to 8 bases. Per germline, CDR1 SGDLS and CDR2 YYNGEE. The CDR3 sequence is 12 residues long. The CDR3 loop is CASSPPTYGYTF. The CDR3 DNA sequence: TGTGCCAGCAGCCCCCCTACCTATGGCTACACCTTC.